A single sample gave rise to the 16 T cell receptor beta chains below, sequenced in a study of tumor-infiltrating lymphocytes in localized non-small cell lung cancer. Data came from immunoSEQ multiplex PCR; TCRdb stores just in-frame clones and leaves some out. The sample records more than 7,500 clones, just under 85% being singletons. Sequencing was performed on uninvolved lung tissue not adjacent to the tumor. All receptors come from a human donor with non-small cell lung cancer.

Only a few counts were recorded for this clone. V usage is TRBV7-2 and J usage is TRBJ1-4; no definite D call. The CDR3 contains 15 residues. V lost 5 bases to trimming and J lost 3 bases, with 13 bases between them. CDR1 is SGHTA and CDR2 is FQGNSA in the germline V gene. CDR3 region: CASSPGSASNEKLFF. CDR3 nucleotide sequence: TGTGCCAGCAGCCCTGGATCAGCTTCTAATGAAAAACTGTTTTTT. The full variable domain, rest sourced from reference TRBV7-2 and TRBJ1-4, is GAGVSQSPSNKVTEKGKDVELRCDPISGHTALYWYRQSLGQGLEFLIYFQGNSAPDKSGLPSDRFSAERTGGSVSTLTIQRTQQEDSAVYLCASSPGSASNEKLFFGSGTQLSVL.

This chain uses TRBV28 with TRBJ1-2; no reliable D call. Germline V gene lookup returns CDR1 MDHEN and CDR2 SYDVKM. Between the trimmed V and J ends, which lost 6 bases and 8 bases, there was a span of 13 bases. This CDR3 is built from 12 residues. The CDR3 DNA follows: TGTGCCAGCAGGACCCGGGTCGAAGGCTACACCTTC. As protein: CASRTRVEGYTF.

The CDR3 spells CASSLTDRVQTEAFF. The CDR3 bases are TGCGCCAGCAGCTTGACCGACAGGGTGCAAACTGAAGCTTTCTTT. The V gene is TRBV5-1, the J gene TRBJ1-1, with TRBD1 matching over 7 bases. V lost 1 base, J lost 5 bases, and 8 bases stayed unmatched. CDR1 is SGHRS, CDR2 YFSETQ, per germline. The CDR3 has 15 amino acids. Based on the CDR3 plus reference TRBV5-1 and TRBJ1-1, the full variable domain is KAGVTQTPRYLIKTRGQQVTLSCSPISGHRSVSWYQQTPGQGLQFLFEYFSETQRNKGNFPGRFSGRQFSNSRSEMNVSTLELGDSALYLCASSLTDRVQTEAFFGQGTRLTVV.

This rearrangement joins TRBV19 to TRBJ2-7; 8 bases are a match to TRBD1. In germline, CDR1 is LNHDA, CDR2 SQIVND (reference sequence). V was clipped by 6 bases and J by 0 bases; unmatched bases: 4. CDR3 length equals 14 residues. CDR3 residues: CASSHRGSSYEQYF. CDR3 sequence (DNA): TGTGCCAGTAGCCACAGGGGGAGCTCCTACGAGCAGTACTTC. Using reference TRBV19 and TRBJ2-7 for the parts outside the CDR3, the full variable domain is DGGITQSPKYLFRKEGQNVTLSCEQNLNHDAMYWYRQDPGQGLRLIYYSQIVNDFQKGDIAEGYSVSREKKESFPLTVTSAQKNPTAFYLCASSHRGSSYEQYFGPGTRLTVT.

The chain is built from TRBV7-2 and TRBJ2-2; 8 nucleotides line up with TRBD1. The V gene end was trimmed by 8 bases and the J gene end by 7 bases; junction bases not matched to a gene: 12. Germline CDR1 is SGHTA and CDR2 is FQGNSA. The CDR3 extends over 15 amino acids. Written as DNA, the CDR3 is TGTGCCAGCCGTAGTAGCAGGGGGCTAGTCGGGGAGCTGTTTTTT. Residues: CASRSSRGLVGELFF.

The V gene is TRBV15, the J gene TRBJ1-5, with D perhaps TRBD1 (6 bases). The CDR3 is 15 amino acids. CDR1 is LNHNV and CDR2 is YYDKDF in the germline V gene (reference sequence). V lost 7 bases to trimming and J lost 2 bases, with 15 bases between them. This CDR3 reads CATNRGGLGNQPQHF. The CDR3 DNA follows: TGTGCCACCAACCGGGGGGGCTTAGGCAATCAGCCCCAGCATTTT. Filled out from reference TRBV15 and TRBJ1-5, the complete variable domain reads DAMVIQNPRYQVTQFGKPVTLSCSQTLNHNVMYWYQQKSSQAPKLLFHYYDKDFNNEADTPDNFQSRRPNTSFCFLDIRSPGLGDTAMYLCATNRGGLGNQPQHFGDGTRLSIL.

This clone has just one count. The chain links TRBV29-1 to TRBJ1-1, with D tentatively TRBD1 (6 bases). The V and J ends lost 8 bases and 4 bases respectively, with 14 bases between them. Germline-derived CDR1 and CDR2 are SQVTM and ANQGSEA. The CDR3 is made up of 12 amino acids. CDR3 nucleotide sequence: TGCAGCCCTCGACAGGTTGGCACTGAAGCTTTCTTT. Encoded protein: CSPRQVGTEAFF.

The chain couples TRBV4-2 to TRBJ2-5; 8 bases agree with TRBD1. Unmatched junction bases numbered 5, after V lost 0 bases and J lost 2 bases. Germline CDR1 is LGHNA and CDR2 is YNFKEQ. This CDR3 is 16 amino acids long. The CDR3 region has the DNA TGTGCCAGCAGCCAAGATCGCGGGGACAGGCAAGAGACCCAGTACTTC. Its translation is CASSQDRGDRQETQYF.

In its sample, this clone was seen once. V and J are TRBV7-6 and TRBJ2-5; 12 bases line up with TRBD1. The J call may be faulty, since TRBJ2-7 better matches the DNA end. Germline V CDR1 and CDR2: SGHVS, FNYEAQ. CDR3 length: 14 residues. As DNA, the CDR3 is TGTGCCAGCAGCCCGGGACAGGGGGCGGACGAGCAGTACTTC. It codes for CASSPGQGADEQYF.

V usage is TRBV27 and J usage is TRBJ2-7; 8 positions match TRBD1. The CDR3 spans 15 residues. The V segment lost 4 bases and the J segment 0 bases; nucleotides outside the gene matches: 5. Germline CDR1 and CDR2: MNHEY and SMNVEV (reference sequence). CDR3 region: CASSWDRLSSYEQYF. In nucleotides, the CDR3 is TGTGCCAGCAGTTGGGACAGGCTGAGCTCCTACGAGCAGTACTTC.

The genes are TRBV7-2 and TRBJ1-4; D is perhaps TRBD1 (5 bases). In germline, CDR1 is SGHTA, CDR2 FQGNSA. This CDR3 contains 14 residues. Trimming left V 5 bases short and J 5 bases short, with 12 bases between. CDR3 protein: CASSPGLLNEKLFF. CDR3 in DNA: TGTGCCAGCAGCCCGGGACTGCTGAATGAAAAACTGTTTTTT. Together with reference TRBV7-2 and TRBJ1-4, the CDR3 gives the full variable domain: GAGVSQSPSNKVTEKGKDVELRCDPISGHTALYWYRQSLGQGLEFLIYFQGNSAPDKSGLPSDRFSAERTGGSVSTLTIQRTQQEDSAVYLCASSPGLLNEKLFFGSGTQLSVL.

V is TRBV27 and J is TRBJ1-6; tentatively, D is TRBD1 (6 bases). Germline CDR1 reads MNHEY; CDR2 reads SMNVEV (reference sequence). Deletions cut 4 bases from V and 5 bases from J, with 12 bases between. This CDR3 is built from 15 residues. CDR3: CASSYREVDNSPLHF. The CDR3 DNA is TGTGCCAGCAGTTACAGGGAAGTCGATAATTCACCCCTCCACTTT.

The chain joins TRBV30 to TRBJ2-5, with D tentatively TRBD1 or TRBD2 (6 bases each). Germline CDR1 is GTSNPN and CDR2 is SVGIG (reference sequence). With 6 bases removed from V and 5 bases from J, the gap between germline ends came to 13 bases. This CDR3 spans 12 amino acids. The CDR3 is CACEGGGETQYF. The CDR3 bases are TGTGCCTGCGAGGGGGGCGGTGAGACCCAGTACTTC.

The rearrangement joins TRBV19 to TRBJ1-4; D gene unclear. This CDR3 is built from 13 residues. Germline V gene sequence: CDR1 LNHDA, CDR2 SQIVND (reference sequence). The V gene lost 5 bases and the J gene lost 4 bases, with 8 bases spanning the gap. CDR3 in DNA: TGTGCCAGTAGTGTACGGATTAATGAAAAACTGTTTTTT. Translation: CASSVRINEKLFF.

The chain is built from TRBV2 and TRBJ2-7; 12 nucleotides align to TRBD2. CDR3 length equals 13 residues. J was trimmed by 5 bases and V by 4 bases; bases with no gene match: 0. CDR1 and CDR2 from the germline V gene are SNHLY and FYNNEI. The CDR3 loop reads CASSGLAGDEQYF. DNA of the CDR3: TGTGCCAGCAGTGGACTAGCGGGAGACGAGCAGTACTTC. Filled out from reference TRBV2 and TRBJ2-7, the complete variable domain reads EPEVTQTPSHQVTQMGQEVILRCVPISNHLYFYWYRQILGQKVEFLVSFYNNEISEKSEIFDDQFSVERPDGSNFTLKIRSTKLEDSAMYFCASSGLAGDEQYFGPGTRLTVT.

This clone was seen just once. The genes are TRBV6-6 and TRBJ1-1, with 7 positions matching TRBD1. The CDR3 sequence is 11 residues long. The germline gives CDR1 MNHNY, CDR2 SVGAGI (reference sequence). J was trimmed by 10 bases and V by 6 bases; bases with no gene match: 5. Here the CDR3 DNA reads TGTGCCAGCAGCCGGGACAGTGGAGCTTTCTTT. It is translated as CASSRDSGAFF.